Listed here are 20 T cell receptor beta chains from one sample, sequenced in a study of T cells in Graves' hyperthyroidism and ophthalmopathy. RNA transcripts were the template for amplifying TCR beta CDR3 regions. In the first-round RT-PCR of the TCR CDR3, the HTBI primer set was used. TCRdb called the multiplex PCR reads again in MiXCR, with one record for every CDR3 protein. Among roughly 500,000 distinct CDR3 sequences listed, around 50% were seen once. The sample consisted of peripheral blood or thyroid tissue (not recorded which). These receptors were collected from an adult woman with Graves' disease, either hyperthyroidism or ophthalmopathy (not recorded which).

The rearrangement uses TRBV5-4 and TRBJ2-6; TRBD1 agrees at 7 bases. V gave up 5 bases and J gave up 2 bases; unmatched junction bases: 7. This CDR3 spans 16 amino acids. Germline CDR1 reads SGHNT; CDR2 reads YYREEE (reference sequence). The CDR3 DNA reads as TGTGCCAGCAGACCCGGACAGGCGGCTGGGGCCAACGTCCTGACTTTC. Translated, it gives CASRPGQAAGANVLTF.

The CDR3 coding sequence is TGCGCCAGCAGCTTGGGGGGGAGGTCGGACGAGCAGTACTTC. This sequence encodes CASSLGGRSDEQYF. The chain joins TRBV5-1 to TRBJ2-7, with a tentative D call TRBD2 (6 bases). V gave up 0 bases and J gave up 5 bases, with 12 bases separating them. Germline V CDR1 and CDR2: SGHRS, YFSETQ. The CDR3 is made up of 14 amino acids.

The rearrangement joins TRBV9 to TRBJ2-1, with 7 bases matching TRBD1. CDR1 and CDR2 (germline): SGDLS, YYNGEE. The V and J ends lost 0 bases and 3 bases, in that order; junction bases with no gene match: 6. This CDR3 region has 16 residues. This CDR3 is CASSVDLRDSYNEQFF. DNA for the CDR3: TGTGCCAGCAGCGTAGACCTCCGGGACAGCTACAATGAGCAGTTCTTC.

V is TRBV9 and J is TRBJ2-7; 9 bases fit TRBD2. Unmatched junction bases numbered 4, after V lost 3 bases and J lost 3 bases. The CDR3 is 14 residues long. From germline, CDR1 is SGDLS and CDR2 YYNGEE. CDR3 loop: CASSATSGNYEQYF. The CDR3 region has the DNA TGTGCCAGCAGCGCGACTAGCGGAAACTACGAGCAGTACTTC.

Comments on this clonotype: This is likely a read error, given that the CDR3 carries no conserved phenylalanine or tryptophan at its end. The DNA is omitted, as the CDR3 cannot be located on it reliably, and the CDR3 follows TCRdb's listing. J is TRBJ1-1 and V is TRBV5-1. The CDR3 length is 9 residues, termini included. CDR1 is SGHRS, CDR2 YFSETQ, per germline. CDR3 sequence reads: CASSLSGTS.

The count of this clonotype is one. The chain is built from TRBV29-1 and TRBJ2-7; unclear D gene. The CDR3 is 10 residues long. Germline CDR1 SQVTM, CDR2 ANQGSEA. Trimming cost V 5 bases and J 10 bases, with 12 bases left between them. For the CDR3, the DNA is TGCAGCGTTAAAAGTGGGTACCAGTACTTC. This sequence encodes CSVKSGYQYF.

The chain carries TRBV25-1 and TRBJ2-5; D gene ambiguous. CDR1 and CDR2 (germline): MGHDK, SYGVNS. Trimming took 7 bases from V and 7 from J, leaving 16 bases between them. This CDR3 has 13 residues. In DNA form, the CDR3 reads TGTGCCAGCAATTCGCGGCTTTCGGTGACCCAGTACTTC. Protein product: CASNSRLSVTQYF.

The table lists this clonotype with many counts. This rearrangement joins TRBV28 to TRBJ1-5; no firm D call. Trimming pared 3 bases from V and 1 base from J, leaving 10 bases between. Germline assignment: CDR1 MDHEN and CDR2 SYDVKM. This CDR3 is built from 15 residues. The CDR3, as DNA: TGTGCCAGCAGTTTGAGGTCAGCGAGCAATCAGCCCCAGCATTTT. Its protein product is CASSLRSASNQPQHF. The entire variable domain, with the rest obtained from reference TRBV28 and TRBJ1-5, is as follows: DVKVTQSSRYLVKRTGEKVFLECVQDMDHENMFWYRQDPGLGLRLIYFSYDVKMKEKGDIPEGYSVSREKKERFSLILESASTNQTSMYLCASSLRSASNQPQHFGDGTRLSIL.

Concerning this clonotype: One end of the junction is discordant with germline, which a read error may explain. The V gene is TRBV7-9, the J gene TRBJ2-7; 7 bases are a match to TRBD2. Germline V lookup: CDR1 SEHNR, CDR2 FQNEAQ (reference sequence). This CDR3 has 16 amino acids. CDR3 protein: CASSQEGRGVTYEQYF. The CDR3 nucleotides read TGCGCCAGCAGCCAAGAAGGGAGGGGCGTCACCTACGAGCAGTACTTC.

In this sample, this clonotype turned up a few times. The V and J genes are TRBV19 and TRBJ2-7; 9 bases line up with TRBD2. V shed 7 bases and J 2 bases; nucleotides not matched to a gene: 6. This CDR3 is 14 amino acids long. Germline CDR1 LNHDA, CDR2 SQIVND (reference sequence). The CDR3 nucleotides read TGTGCCAGTAAGCGGGGGGTGGGAACCTACGAGCAGTACTTC. As protein: CASKRGVGTYEQYF.

This clonotype was found a few times. The rearrangement joins TRBV28 to TRBJ1-1; no clear D gene. V lost 5 bases to trimming and J lost 0 bases, with 10 bases between them. Looked up from germline, CDR1 is MDHEN and CDR2 is SYDVKM. CDR3 length equals 14 residues. The DNA of the CDR3 is TGTGCCAGCAGTAAGGAGCACATGAACACTGAAGCTTTCTTT. Translation: CASSKEHMNTEAFF.

This chain links TRBV12-3 or TRBV12-4 with TRBJ1-2; TRBD1 is a possible D gene (6 bases). The CDR3 loop spans 14 amino acids. Trimming left V 5 bases short and J 3 bases short, with 13 bases between. CDR3 residues: CASSKHRTDYGYTF. In DNA form, the CDR3 reads TGTGCCAGCAGTAAACACCGGACAGACTATGGCTACACCTTC.

V gene TRBV10-3 combines with J gene TRBJ2-5; either TRBD1 or TRBD2 may supply D (5 bases each). The germline CDR1 and CDR2 sequences are ENHRY and SYGVKD. The CDR3 spans 13 residues. The ends were cut back, 4 bases at V and 5 bases at J, with 11 bases in the middle. The CDR3 DNA sequence: TGTGCCATCAGTGGAGGGGAGAGGGAGACCCAGTACTTC. Amino acid sequence: CAISGGERETQYF.

In this sample, this clonotype turned up many times. This sequence joins TRBV6-1 and TRBJ2-5; D may be TRBD2 (6 bases). The germline V gene encodes CDR1 MNHNS and CDR2 SASEGT. Between the trimmed V and J ends, which lost 2 bases and 8 bases, there was a span of 15 bases. The CDR3 is 14 residues long. In DNA, the CDR3 is TGTGCCAGCAGTGAAAAGTGGGGGACTGACACCCAGTACTTC. Translating it yields CASSEKWGTDTQYF.

This clonotype was seen at least ten times. The gene calls are TRBV25-1 and TRBJ1-2, with a possible D match to TRBD1 (6 bases). The V gene lost 5 bases and the J gene lost 3 bases, with 10 bases spanning the gap. This CDR3 contains 13 residues. Germline V gene sequence: CDR1 MGHDK, CDR2 SYGVNS. Here the CDR3 DNA reads TGTGCCAGCAGTCAGGGGCAGGACTATGGCTACACCTTC. Translated, it gives CASSQGQDYGYTF.

Ten or more counts support this clonotype. This chain joins TRBV7-9 and TRBJ1-1; TRBD1 matches at 8 bases. CDR1 is SEHNR and CDR2 is FQNEAQ in the germline V gene (reference sequence). This CDR3 is 12 amino acids long. The trim removed 5 bases at V and 6 bases at J, leaving 2 bases unmatched. The CDR3 reads CASSPGGPEAFF. The CDR3 DNA follows: TGTGCCAGCAGCCCAGGGGGCCCTGAAGCTTTCTTT.

At least ten counts were recorded for this clonotype. The rearrangement joins TRBV19 to TRBJ1-1; the D is unclear. Germline lookup yields CDR1 LNHDA and CDR2 SQIVND (reference sequence). The length of the CDR3 is 15 residues. Between the trimmed V and J ends, which lost 6 bases and 0 bases, there was a span of 14 bases. The CDR3, as DNA: TGTGCCAGTAGGAGAGGCGGCACCCTGAACACTGAAGCTTTCTTT. Translated: CASRRGGTLNTEAFF.

The chain carries TRBV2 and TRBJ2-5; 11 nucleotides align to TRBD2. Per the germline V gene, CDR1 is SNHLY and CDR2 is FYNNEI. The CDR3 runs to 16 residues. Unmatched junction bases numbered 7, after V lost 6 bases and J lost 1 base. This CDR3 reads CASRETSGGTQETQYF. In DNA form, the CDR3 reads TGTGCCAGCAGGGAAACTAGCGGGGGAACCCAAGAGACCCAGTACTTC.

The chain employs TRBV2 and TRBJ2-7, with D maybe TRBD2 (7 bases). V shed 4 bases and J shed 0 bases, with 13 bases lying between them. The CDR3 length is 15 residues. Germline V gives CDR1 SNHLY, CDR2 FYNNEI. The CDR3 DNA sequence: TGTGCCAGCAGTGGTGGGGGGGCCAGCTCCTACGAGCAGTACTTC. As protein: CASSGGGASSYEQYF.

This clonotype has a handful of counts. The J gene is TRBJ2-3, the V gene TRBV20-1; D is undetermined. The ends were cut back, 0 bases at V and 2 bases at J, with 12 bases in the middle. Germline V gives CDR1 DFQATT, CDR2 SNEGSKA (reference sequence). This CDR3 has 15 amino acids. The CDR3 coding sequence is TGCAGTGCTAGAGAGTTACAACGACCCACAGATACGCAGTATTTT. Protein product: CSARELQRPTDTQYF.